This passage covers 26 T cell receptor beta chains from one sample sequenced in a study of beta chain features in type 1 diabetes. Expressed TCRB transcripts were sequenced because the isolated RNA had all been reverse transcribed beforehand. The table came from immunoSEQ multiplex PCR; TCRdb's copy has only in-frame clones and leaves some out. In the table there are a few hundred thousand clones, 25% to 35% of which are singletons. The source material was central memory CD4+ T cells from blood. The source is a young man in good health.

In its sample, this clone was seen a few times. The V call is TRBV18, the J call TRBJ2-4; 12 nucleotides line up with TRBD1. Germline values: CDR1 KGHSH, CDR2 LQKENI. The CDR3 spans 15 residues. J lost 8 bases, V lost 3 bases, and 5 bases had no gene match. This CDR3 reads CASSPGQGALDIQYF. CDR3 bases: TGTGCCAGCTCACCGGGACAGGGGGCTTTAGACATTCAGTACTTC.

This chain uses TRBV30 with TRBJ2-7; TRBD1 might be the D (5 bases). The length of the CDR3 is 11 residues. With 8 bases removed from V and 5 bases from J, the gap between germline ends came to 13 bases. Looked up from germline, CDR1 is GTSNPN and CDR2 is SVGIG (reference sequence). CDR3 region: CAGKGFDEQYF. The CDR3 DNA is TGTGCCGGCAAGGGGTTCGACGAGCAGTACTTC.

V and J are TRBV6-6 and TRBJ2-7; D call uncertain. Trimming took 2 bases from V and 7 from J, leaving 15 bases between them. The CDR3 sequence is 14 residues long. Germline-derived CDR1 and CDR2 are MNHNY and SVGAGI (reference sequence). The CDR3 region is CASSYGEDSSEQYF. The CDR3 DNA is TGTGCCAGCAGTTACGGGGAAGATTCAAGTGAGCAGTACTTC.

The chain uses TRBV28 and TRBJ2-1; D is perhaps TRBD1 or TRBD2 (5 bases each). Between the trimmed V and J ends, which lost 1 base and 9 bases, there was a span of 16 bases. The germline CDR1 and CDR2 sequences are MDHEN and SYDVKM. The CDR3 is made up of 15 amino acids. The DNA of the CDR3 is TGTGCCAGCAGTTTATCCGGGGCTTCTAGGGGTGAGCAGTTCTTC. Residues: CASSLSGASRGEQFF.

Regarding this clone: At the DNA level, this CDR3 is encoded by other sequences in the same sample as well. The V gene is TRBV20-1, the J gene TRBJ2-5; the D call may be TRBD1 or TRBD2 (5 bases each). With 6 bases removed from V and 1 base from J, the gap between germline ends came to 6 bases. CDR1 DFQATT and CDR2 SNEGSKA come from the germline V gene (reference sequence). There are 11 residues in the CDR3. The CDR3 nucleotides are TGCAGTGCGGGACCCCAAGAGACCCAGTACTTC. As protein: CSAGPQETQYF.

The rearrangement uses TRBV30 and TRBJ2-7; no definite D call. The CDR3 has 14 residues. Germline-derived CDR1 and CDR2 are GTSNPN and SVGIG (reference sequence). V dropped 2 bases and J dropped 6 bases, with 17 bases sitting between them. Here the CDR3 DNA reads TGTGCCTGGAGTCCCGATCCCACCCGTGTCGAGCAGTACTTC. Translation gives CAWSPDPTRVEQYF.

Remarks on this clone: The junction does not match germline at one end; this may be a read error. CDR3 in amino acids: CSVERNGKLFF. As DNA, the CDR3 is TGCAGCGTTGAGCGAAATGGAAAACTGTTTTTT. This rearrangement joins TRBV29-1 to TRBJ1-4; D uncertain. CDR1 is SQVTM, CDR2 ANQGSEA, per germline. The CDR3 loop spans 11 amino acids. Full variable domain (missing parts from reference TRBV29-1 and TRBJ1-4): SAVISQKPSRDICQRGTSLTIQCQVDSQVTMMFWYRQQPGQSLTLIATANQGSEATYESGFVIDKFPISRPNLTFSTLTVSNMSPEDSSIYLCSVERNGKLFFGSGTQLSVL.

This chain joins TRBV15 and TRBJ2-5; D is unresolved. With 0 bases removed from V and 7 bases from J, the gap between germline ends came to 12 bases. The CDR3 is 14 amino acids. Looked up from germline, CDR1 is LNHNV and CDR2 is YYDKDF (reference sequence). The CDR3 loop reads CATSREVPPRTQYF. CDR3 nucleotides: TGTGCCACCAGCAGAGAGGTCCCCCCGCGGACCCAGTACTTC.

V gene TRBV6-5 combines with J gene TRBJ2-7; the D gene is possibly TRBD2 (6 bases). This CDR3 comprises 13 residues. Between the trimmed V and J ends, which lost 5 bases and 6 bases, there was a span of 14 bases. Looked up from germline, CDR1 is MNHEY and CDR2 is SVGAGI. Here the CDR3 DNA reads TGTGCCAGCAGTGTAGCGGAGTCAACCGAGCAGTACTTC. It codes for CASSVAESTEQYF.

This rearrangement joins TRBV28 to TRBJ2-7, with 8 bases aligning to TRBD1. CDR3 length equals 13 residues. The J segment lost 7 bases and the V segment lost 7 bases, leaving 9 bases of the junction unmatched. Germline lookup yields CDR1 MDHEN and CDR2 SYDVKM. In nucleotides, the CDR3 is TGTGCCAGCACCCTGACAGGGGCTAAGGAGCAGTACTTC. Its protein is CASTLTGAKEQYF.

The chain joins TRBV2 to TRBJ2-5; D unclear. This CDR3 has 11 residues. From germline, CDR1 is SNHLY and CDR2 FYNNEI. V was cut by 6 bases and J by 3 bases, with 5 bases left in between. The CDR3, as DNA: TGTGCCAGCAGATACGAAGAGACCCAGTACTTC. Protein sequence: CASRYEETQYF.

This clone was recorded a few times. CDR3 bases: TGCGCCAGCAGCCCGGGACCCACAGATACGCAGTATTTT. Translation gives CASSPGPTDTQYF. This chain joins TRBV5-1 and TRBJ2-3, with D possibly called TRBD1 or TRBD2 (5 bases each). Trimming cost V 4 bases and J 2 bases, with 8 bases left between them. CDR1 is SGHRS, CDR2 YFSETQ, per germline. CDR3 size: 13 residues.

This clone was counted only a few times. This sequence joins TRBV30 and TRBJ1-2; 9 bases match TRBD1. Germline CDR1 and CDR2: GTSNPN and SVGIG (reference sequence). The V gene end was trimmed by 1 base and the J gene end by 9 bases; junction bases not matched to a gene: 9. The CDR3 has 14 residues. In nucleotides, the CDR3 is TGTGCCTGGAGTGCCCGGGACAGGGAAGCTAGCTACACCTTC. As protein: CAWSARDREASYTF.

The CDR3 DNA is TGTGCCAGCAGTGAACTGGGCCTGAACACTGAAGCTTTCTTT. This translates into CASSELGLNTEAFF. This chain joins TRBV6-1 and TRBJ1-1; D is unresolved. Trimming cost V 2 bases and J 0 bases, with 7 bases left between them. Per germline, CDR1 MNHNS and CDR2 SASEGT. CDR3 length: 14 residues.

The J gene is TRBJ2-2, the V gene TRBV7-9; the match to TRBD2 covers 8 bases. The V and J ends lost 5 bases and 7 bases, in that order; junction bases with no gene match: 9. The germline V gene encodes CDR1 SEHNR and CDR2 FQNEAQ (reference sequence). CDR3 length: 15 residues. The chain's CDR3 is CASSHSSGKNGELFF. In DNA, the CDR3 is TGTGCCAGCAGCCACAGTAGCGGGAAGAACGGGGAGCTGTTTTTT.

There are many counts of this clone. The chain employs TRBV5-4 and TRBJ2-5; 14 bases agree with TRBD2. Germline loops: CDR1 SGHNT, CDR2 YYREEE (reference sequence). The junction had 3 bases not matched to a gene; V was cut back by 1 base and J by 4 bases. CDR3 length: 16 residues. The CDR3 spells CASSLSGLAGGETQYF. As DNA, the CDR3 is TGTGCCAGCAGCTTGAGCGGACTAGCGGGGGGAGAGACCCAGTACTTC. The complete variable domain, with remaining parts taken from reference TRBV5-4 and TRBJ2-5, reads ETGVTQSPTHLIKTRGQQVTLRCSSQSGHNTVSWYQQALGQGPQFIFQYYREEENGRGNFPPRFSGLQFPNYSSELNVNALELDDSALYLCASSLSGLAGGETQYFGPGTRLLVL.

This clone showed up just a few times. This chain joins TRBV7-2 and TRBJ2-5; no clear D. CDR1 SGHTA and CDR2 FQGNSA come from the germline V gene. This CDR3 has 13 residues. V gave up 5 bases and J gave up 4 bases, with 11 bases separating them. CDR3 in amino acids: CASSLGLRETQYF. CDR3 nucleotides: TGTGCCAGCAGCCTGGGATTAAGAGAGACCCAGTACTTC.

This chain joins TRBV25-1 and TRBJ2-2, with D perhaps assigned TRBD1 or TRBD2 (5 bases each). Germline CDR1 is MGHDK and CDR2 is SYGVNS. The CDR3 extends over 14 amino acids. Trimming shortened V by 10 bases and J by 4 bases, and 16 bases separated the two germline ends. The CDR3 loop is CAKNSGTGTGELFF. CDR3 sequence (DNA): TGTGCCAAGAACTCCGGGACGGGCACCGGGGAGCTGTTTTTT.

This clone was found a few times. The V gene is TRBV29-1, the J gene TRBJ2-5; D is possibly TRBD2 (5 bases). The germline V gene encodes CDR1 SQVTM and CDR2 ANQGSEA. This CDR3 is 13 amino acids long. Trimming removed 7 bases at V and 3 bases at J, with 15 bases between. CDR3 protein: CSAEGQKEETQYF. The CDR3, as DNA: TGCAGCGCCGAGGGCCAGAAAGAAGAGACCCAGTACTTC.

This chain connects TRBV6-5 to TRBJ1-2, with D uncertain. V shed 5 bases and J shed 4 bases, with 8 bases lying between them. CDR1 is MNHEY, CDR2 SVGAGI, per germline. The CDR3 contains 12 residues. The CDR3 sequence: CASSLDRYGYTF. The CDR3 DNA sequence: TGTGCCAGCAGTCTAGACCGCTATGGCTACACCTTC.

The sample holds a few counts of this clone. This sequence joins TRBV27 and TRBJ1-2; D gene uncertain. CDR3 length equals 13 residues. Germline V lookup: CDR1 MNHEY, CDR2 SMNVEV (reference sequence). V was trimmed by 5 bases and J by 5 bases, leaving 12 bases between them. The CDR3 reads CASSTGPVYGYTF. CDR3 in DNA: TGTGCCAGCAGTACCGGACCGGTTTATGGCTACACCTTC.

The V and J genes are TRBV7-2 and TRBJ2-2, with D uncertain. The CDR3 extends over 13 amino acids. CDR1 is SGHTA and CDR2 is FQGNSA in the germline V gene. V lost 1 base and J lost 7, with 7 bases in between. CDR3 sequence reads: CASSLEGLGELFF. The CDR3 DNA reads TGTGCCAGCAGCTTAGAAGGTCTCGGGGAGCTGTTTTTT.

A few counts support this clone. V and J are TRBV5-4 and TRBJ2-1, with 8 bases fitting TRBD2. V was clipped by 5 bases and J by 1 base; unmatched bases: 5. Germline V gives CDR1 SGHNT, CDR2 YYREEE (reference sequence). The CDR3 sequence is 15 residues long. For the CDR3, the DNA is TGTGCCAGCAGTAAGAGCGGGGGATCCTACAATGAGCAGTTCTTC. Protein product: CASSKSGGSYNEQFF.

This clone was seen more than once but under ten times. This chain uses TRBV29-1 with TRBJ2-3, with 9 bases identical to TRBD1. The trim removed 7 bases at V and 4 bases at J, leaving 6 bases unmatched. This CDR3 has 13 residues. CDR1 and CDR2 from the germline V gene are SQVTM and ANQGSEA. CDR3 loop: CSALRQGADTQYF. The CDR3 DNA sequence: TGCAGCGCCCTCCGACAGGGGGCAGATACGCAGTATTTT.

V is TRBV19 and J is TRBJ2-1; tentative D call: TRBD2 (5 bases). The CDR3 sequence is 13 residues long. Trimming took 3 bases from V and 4 from J, leaving 7 bases between them. The germline V gene encodes CDR1 LNHDA and CDR2 SQIVND (reference sequence). This chain's CDR3 is CASSIGVYNEQFF. CDR3 DNA: TGTGCCAGTAGTATCGGGGTATACAATGAGCAGTTCTTC.

The genes are TRBV7-2 and TRBJ2-4; weak D call: TRBD2 (5 bases). Germline CDR1 is SGHTA and CDR2 is FQGNSA. This CDR3 has 14 amino acids. V gave up 1 base and J gave up 7 bases, with 11 bases separating them. The CDR3 DNA follows: TGTGCCAGCAGCTTAGGTGGCCCGGGGAACATTCAGTACTTC. Amino acid sequence: CASSLGGPGNIQYF.